The T cell receptor (beta chain) described here comes from a study of graft-versus-host responses after intestinal transplantation. Overall study context: Transplant recipients had multivisceral, liver-intestinal, or isolated intestinal grafts.

The CDR3 loop spans 15 amino acids. Trimming at V came to 2 bases and at J to 4 bases, leaving 4 bases not matched to a gene. Germline CDR1 reads SGDLS; CDR2 reads YYNGEE. Study-wide points: Detected in recipient marrow were GvH clones, some of which were first observed in ileum or blood. Across patients carrying graft-donor T cell macrochimerism, allografts held high graft-versus-host to host-versus-graft clonal ratios.

TCRdb's copy holds only in-frame clones and misses some; the assay was immunoSEQ multiplex PCR. The data hold about 120,000 clones, with approximately 95% observed a single time. Regarding this clone: Antigen specificity is unknown.

The TCR originated in a human donor who received an intestinal transplant. The starting material was unstimulated CD8+ T cells sorted from spleen or lymph node cells, obtained before intestinal transplant. The V gene is TRBV9, the J gene TRBJ2-1, with 9 nucleotides matching TRBD1. The CDR3 spells CASSVGQGPYNEQFF. The CDR3 DNA follows: TGTGCCAGCAGCGTCGGACAGGGGCCTTACAATGAGCAGTTCTTC.